A single sample is the source of the 26 T cell receptor beta chains below, sequenced in a study of vaccination and CD4 T cells after COVID-19. Their specific antigens are unknown. Regarding treatment: roughly 11-day PBMC culture with coronavirus spike peptide pools or control peptides (ViraFEST assay). The study sequenced cultured CD4+ T cell DNA using the Oncomine TCR Beta short-read assay. MiXCR, run by TCRdb on the PCR reads, gives a single entry per CDR3 protein. The sample lists approximately 2,500 distinct CDR3 sequences, roughly 26% occurring once. Here the sequenced sample was CD4+ T cells from blood, cultured in vitro, taken after SARS-CoV-2 vaccination. Receptors were obtained from a human donor who had recovered from COVID-19.

This clonotype appeared a few times. J is TRBJ1-1 and V is TRBV6-1; D might be TRBD1 (5 bases). V was cut by 1 base and J by 4 bases, with 13 bases left in between. CDR3 length: 15 amino acids. The germline V gene encodes CDR1 MNHNS and CDR2 SASEGT. The CDR3 loop reads CASSEDAGSGTEAFF. The CDR3 coding sequence is TGTGCCAGCAGTGAAGATGCAGGGAGCGGCACTGAAGCTTTCTTT.

By share, this clonotype ranks as medium-sized. V and J are TRBV20-1 and TRBJ2-6; D gene uncertain. V was shortened by 6 bases and J by 0 bases, with 9 bases between the two germline ends. The CDR3 is 14 residues long. The germline CDR1 and CDR2 sequences are DFQATT and SNEGSKA (reference sequence). The CDR3 bases are TGCAGTGCGCCGGCAGTCTCTGGGGCCAACGTCCTGACTTTC. This sequence encodes CSAPAVSGANVLTF.

The V call is TRBV7-9, the J call TRBJ2-3, with D perhaps TRBD1 (5 bases). The V end was cut by 5 bases, the J end by 0 bases, with 15 bases between. Per the germline V gene, CDR1 is SEHNR and CDR2 is FQNEAQ (reference sequence). CDR3 length: 16 amino acids. The CDR3 spells CASSTTDSDSTDTQYF. In DNA form, the CDR3 reads TGTGCCAGCAGCACGACAGATTCTGATAGCACAGATACGCAGTATTTT.

The chain recombines TRBV7-2 with TRBJ1-2; 12 bases align to TRBD1. CDR1 is SGHTA and CDR2 is FQGNSA in the germline V gene. The CDR3 runs to 16 residues. V lost 5 bases and J lost 8; bases outside the gene matches: 12. The CDR3, as DNA: TGTGCCAGCAGCCAGCCCCCGGGACAGGGGGCAGGGGGCTACACCTTC. This encodes CASSQPPGQGAGGYTF. The variable domain in full, completed from reference TRBV7-2 and TRBJ1-2, reads GAGVSQSPSNKVTEKGKDVELRCDPISGHTALYWYRQSLGQGLEFLIYFQGNSAPDKSGLPSDRFSAERTGGSVSTLTIQRTQQEDSAVYLCASSQPPGQGAGGYTFGSGTRLTVV.

Judged by abundance, this clonotype is medium-sized. This rearrangement joins TRBV7-9 to TRBJ2-7; no reliable D call. Trimming took 2 bases from V and 2 from J, leaving 4 bases between them. The CDR3 length is 12 residues. CDR1 and CDR2 (germline): SEHNR, FQNEAQ (reference sequence). CDR3 coding DNA: TGTGCCAGCAGCTTACGAGCCTACGAGCAGTACTTC. Its protein product is CASSLRAYEQYF.

This clonotype came up a few times. The chain is built from TRBV7-3 and TRBJ2-7; tentative D call: TRBD1 (6 bases). The CDR3 is 13 amino acids. Germline assignment: CDR1 SGHTA and CDR2 FQGTGA. Trimming removed 5 bases at V and 7 bases at J, with 15 bases between. The CDR3 reads CASSPGTPWEQYF. The CDR3 nucleotides are TGTGCCAGCAGCCCGGGGACACCTTGGGAGCAGTACTTC.

This clonotype was picked up a small number of times. The chain combines TRBV7-2 with TRBJ1-6; possible D gene TRBD1, 6 bases. The germline CDR1 and CDR2 sequences are SGHTA and FQGNSA. The V end was cut by 0 bases, the J end by 9 bases, with 15 bases between. The CDR3 loop spans 16 amino acids. The CDR3 sequence: CASSLAAGRGFSPLHF. The CDR3 DNA reads TGTGCCAGCAGCTTAGCGGCGGGGAGGGGGTTTTCACCCCTCCACTTT.

V gene TRBV10-3 combines with J gene TRBJ1-2; D gene unclear. Trimming left V 4 bases short and J 4 bases short, with 19 bases between. Germline V gene lookup returns CDR1 ENHRY and CDR2 SYGVKD. The CDR3 spans 16 residues. The DNA for the CDR3 is TGTGCCATCAGTGTGGACCCCCACCTGGCTAGCTATGGCTACACCTTC. Its translation is CAISVDPHLASYGYTF.

In its sample, this clonotype ranks as large (0.1 to 1%). V is TRBV5-5 and J is TRBJ2-5; no clear D. The CDR3 runs 14 residues. Deletions cut 4 bases from V and 6 bases from J, with 16 bases between. Germline values: CDR1 SGHKS, CDR2 YYEKEE (reference sequence). The CDR3, as DNA: TGTGCCAGCAGCGCCCATACCACCGGGCAGACCCAGTACTTC. This sequence encodes CASSAHTTGQTQYF.

As to this clonotype: This may stem from a read error, because a much larger clone lies one nucleotide away. The chain is built from TRBV15 and TRBJ2-5, with 7 bases that match TRBD1. The germline V gene has CDR1 LNHNV and CDR2 YYDKDF (reference sequence). The CDR3 runs 15 residues. CDR3 loop: CATSRSNSGGEIQYF. CDR3 DNA: TGTGCCACCAGCAGGTCAAACTCAGGGGGAGAGATCCAGTACTTC. The full variable domain, with the rest looked up from reference TRBV15 and TRBJ2-5, is DAMVIQNPRYQVTQFGKPVTLSCSQTLNHNVMYWYQQKSSQAPKLLFHYYDKDFNNEADTPDNFQSRRPNTSFCFLDIRSPGLGDTAMYLCATSRSNSGGEIQYFGPGTRLLVL.

This chain uses TRBV4-1 with TRBJ2-7; TRBD2 matches 7 bases. Losses at the gene ends were 0 bases for V and 3 bases for J; bases not matched to a gene: 11. This CDR3 is built from 17 residues. The V gene's germline CDR1 is MGHRA and CDR2 YSYEKL. Here the CDR3 DNA reads TGCGCCAGCAGCCAAGAGAAATGGGGACTACCTTTCTACGAGCAGTACTTC. As protein: CASSQEKWGLPFYEQYF.

In its sample, this clonotype is medium-sized. The chain recombines TRBV7-9 with TRBJ2-7, with a weak D call TRBD1 (5 bases). Trimming cost V 4 bases and J 2 bases, with 12 bases left between them. The CDR3 length is 14 residues. Germline V lookup: CDR1 SEHNR, CDR2 FQNEAQ (reference sequence). In DNA, the CDR3 is TGTGCCAGCAGCTCTAGGACATCCACCTACGAGCAGTACTTC. The encoded protein is CASSSRTSTYEQYF.

This clonotype is categorized as medium-sized. The V call is TRBV6-1, the J call TRBJ2-5, with 9 bases matching TRBD2. The germline V gene encodes CDR1 MNHNS and CDR2 SASEGT. The CDR3 is 17 amino acids. Unmatched junction bases numbered 13, after V lost 4 bases and J lost 4 bases. The CDR3 coding sequence is TGTGCCAGCAGTGGGCCGGGACTAGCTCATTTTGGAGAGACCCAGTACTTC. Translation gives CASSGPGLAHFGETQYF.

This clonotype has more than one count but fewer than ten. This rearrangement joins TRBV20-1 to TRBJ2-7, with D possibly matching TRBD2 (6 bases). This CDR3 spans 13 amino acids. V shed 2 bases and J shed 4 bases, with 12 bases lying between them. The germline CDR1 and CDR2 sequences are DFQATT and SNEGSKA (reference sequence). The CDR3, as DNA: TGCAGTGCTAGACCCGTGGGGGGATACGAGCAGTACTTC. Protein sequence: CSARPVGGYEQYF.

This chain joins TRBV7-2 and TRBJ2-5; 13 nucleotides line up with TRBD2. The CDR3 spans 16 residues. V shed 5 bases and J 5 bases; nucleotides not matched to a gene: 8. Germline assignment: CDR1 SGHTA and CDR2 FQGNSA. The CDR3 DNA follows: TGTGCCAGCAGCGGTAGACTAGCGGGGGGCGGGGAGACCCAGTACTTC. Encoded protein: CASSGRLAGGGETQYF.

Only one count was recorded for this clonotype. The V call is TRBV6-1, the J call TRBJ1-5, with 7 bases matching TRBD1. J was trimmed by 4 bases and V by 6 bases; bases with no gene match: 15. The CDR3 is made up of 17 amino acids. From germline, CDR1 is MNHNS and CDR2 SASEGT. This chain's CDR3 is CASSSWTGSSYNQPQHF. Here the CDR3 DNA reads TGTGCCAGCAGCTCATGGACAGGCTCCTCTTATAATCAGCCCCAGCATTTT.

The J gene is TRBJ1-2, the V gene TRBV10-3; D is uncertain. V dropped 7 bases and J dropped 0 bases, with 9 bases sitting between them. Germline assignment: CDR1 ENHRY and CDR2 SYGVKD. The length of the CDR3 is 13 residues. CDR3: CAITGASNYGYTF. The CDR3 region has the DNA TGTGCCATCACGGGCGCCTCTAACTATGGCTACACCTTC.

By share of the sample, this clonotype is medium-sized (0.01 to 0.1%). The V gene is TRBV7-6, the J gene TRBJ2-3, with D hard to call. Looked up from germline, CDR1 is SGHVS and CDR2 is FNYEAQ. Trimming cost V 5 bases and J 4 bases, with 19 bases left between them. The CDR3 sequence is 16 residues long. CDR3 DNA: TGTGCCAGCAGCCTAGGTCGATTGATAAAGGCAGATACGCAGTATTTT. Translation: CASSLGRLIKADTQYF.

This clonotype ranks as medium-sized (0.01 to 0.1%). The rearrangement links TRBV7-9 to TRBJ1-2; D not resolved. Germline CDR1 and CDR2: SEHNR and FQNEAQ (reference sequence). There are 14 residues in the CDR3. Trimming cost V 5 bases and J 4 bases, with 14 bases left between them. The CDR3 reads CASSPGVSIYGYTF. The CDR3 DNA reads TGTGCCAGCAGCCCCGGGGTTAGTATCTATGGCTACACCTTC.

This sequence joins TRBV20-1 and TRBJ2-1; 9 bases line up with TRBD1. The V segment lost 6 bases and the J segment 2 bases; nucleotides outside the gene matches: 5. The CDR3 runs to 14 residues. CDR1 is DFQATT and CDR2 is SNEGSKA in the germline V gene (reference sequence). DNA of the CDR3: TGCAGTGCGGGCCGGGACAGGGCCTACAATGAGCAGTTCTTC. Protein product: CSAGRDRAYNEQFF.

To note about this clonotype: A far larger clone is one base from this, pointing to a likely read error. V gene TRBV7-2 combines with J gene TRBJ2-7; 7 positions match TRBD1. After removal of 3 bases from V and 6 bases from J, the junction contained 8 bases not matched to a gene. CDR3 size: 14 residues. The germline CDR1 and CDR2 sequences are SGHTA and FQGNSA. The CDR3 loop reads CASSFSSWTGEQYF. CDR3 bases: TGTGCCAGCAGCTTTAGCTCTTGGACAGGCGAGCAGTACTTC. The full variable domain, in which reference TRBV7-2 and TRBJ2-7 provide the parts outside the CDR3, is GAGVSQSPSNKVTEKGKDVELRCDPISGHTALYWYRQSLGQGLEFLIYFQGNSAPDKSGLPSDRFSAERTGGSVSTLTIQRTQQEDSAVYLCASSFSSWTGEQYFGPGTRLTVT.

V is TRBV4-1 and J is TRBJ2-7; D is unclear. The CDR3 runs to 13 residues. CDR1 is MGHRA, CDR2 YSYEKL, per germline. With 0 bases removed from V and 4 bases from J, the gap between germline ends came to 7 bases. The CDR3 DNA reads TGCGCCAGCAGCCAAGAACGACGGTACGAGCAGTACTTC. This encodes CASSQERRYEQYF.

This chain joins TRBV28 and TRBJ1-1; D remains ambiguous. This CDR3 contains 14 residues. Germline V lookup: CDR1 MDHEN, CDR2 SYDVKM. Trimming cost V 1 base and J 1 base, with 7 bases left between them. CDR3 coding DNA: TGTGCCAGCAGTTTATTGGCCAGGAACACTGAAGCTTTCTTT. Protein product: CASSLLARNTEAFF.

The chain has TRBV10-3 and TRBJ1-2, with 9 bases lining up with TRBD1. CDR1 is ENHRY and CDR2 is SYGVKD in the germline V gene. This CDR3 has 15 residues. J gave up 6 bases and V 4 bases, and 9 bases lay outside the gene matches. CDR3 DNA: TGTGCCATCAGTGGGGACAGGGATGCCAGGAATGGCTACACCTTC. Residues: CAISGDRDARNGYTF.

This clonotype was observed a handful of times. This chain links TRBV7-2 with TRBJ1-2; 7 bases line up with TRBD1. Germline V CDR1 and CDR2: SGHTA, FQGNSA. The CDR3 extends over 16 amino acids. The junction had 12 bases not matched to a gene; V was cut back by 3 bases and J by 5 bases. For the CDR3, the DNA is TGTGCCAGCAGCTTGACAGGGACCCTCCCGGGGTATGGCTACACCTTC. Its translation is CASSLTGTLPGYGYTF.

This clonotype is medium-sized by share. This chain joins TRBV7-3 and TRBJ2-5; TRBD1 is a possible D gene (6 bases). V lost 5 bases and J 6 bases, leaving 13 bases between the germline ends. CDR1 and CDR2 from the germline V gene are SGHTA and FQGTGA. This CDR3 region has 13 residues. CDR3 residues: CASSLGAAKTQYF. The CDR3, as DNA: TGTGCCAGCAGCCTGGGGGCCGCGAAGACCCAGTACTTC.